What follows are 20 T cell receptor beta chains derived from one specimen sequenced in a study of cytomegalovirus exposure and HLA in healthy donors. The PCR used 60 Vbeta and 13 Jbeta primers. The protocol was immunoSEQ multiplex PCR, while the TCRdb copy is restricted to in-frame clones and leaves out a portion. The table lists more than 95,000 clones, 65% to 85% of them singletons. The sample taken for sequencing was PBMCs. These receptors were obtained from a female donor in good health and CMV-seropositive.

The chain recombines TRBV4-1 with TRBJ1-4; 7 bases fit TRBD1. J was trimmed by 8 bases and V by 0 bases; bases with no gene match: 9. The CDR3 sequence is 16 residues long. The germline V gene encodes CDR1 MGHRA and CDR2 YSYEKL. The CDR3 reads CASSQDHVQGGEKLFF. CDR3 bases: TGCGCCAGCAGCCAAGATCACGTCCAGGGGGGCGAAAAACTGTTTTTT.

The rearrangement links TRBV6-5 to TRBJ1-2; TRBD1 agrees at 7 bases. CDR1 and CDR2 (germline): MNHEY, SVGAGI. The trim removed 4 bases at V and 3 bases at J, leaving 2 bases unmatched. The CDR3 spans 13 residues. The CDR3 DNA follows: TGTGCCAGCAGTTTCGACAGGGACTATGGCTACACCTTC. Translating it yields CASSFDRDYGYTF.

CDR3 amino acids: CASSLRGGVRSYNEQFF. In nucleotides, the CDR3 is TGTGCCAGCAGCTTAAGAGGGGGAGTTCGTTCCTACAATGAGCAGTTCTTC. The chain recombines TRBV7-6 with TRBJ2-1; D is perhaps TRBD1 (6 bases). V gave up 2 bases and J gave up 1 base, with 15 bases separating them. The CDR3 loop spans 17 amino acids. The germline CDR1 and CDR2 sequences are SGHVS and FNYEAQ.

The sample holds one count of this clone. V gene TRBV10-3 combines with J gene TRBJ2-7; 10 nucleotides match TRBD1. This CDR3 is 13 amino acids long. The V and J ends lost 3 bases and 5 bases, in that order; junction bases with no gene match: 1. Germline V gives CDR1 ENHRY, CDR2 SYGVKD. This chain's CDR3 is CAISDGQGDEQYF. CDR3 sequence (DNA): TGTGCCATCAGTGATGGACAGGGGGACGAGCAGTACTTC.

V and J are TRBV6-5 and TRBJ1-6, with a weak D call TRBD1 (5 bases). The germline V gene has CDR1 MNHEY and CDR2 SVGAGI. Trimming shortened V by 10 bases and J by 8 bases, and 18 bases separated the two germline ends. The CDR3 is made up of 14 amino acids. The CDR3 nucleotides are TGTGCCACCCAGGGCCTCCTCTGGTATTCACCCCTCCACTTT. It encodes CATQGLLWYSPLHF.

The chain is built from TRBV2 and TRBJ1-1; 9 bases align to TRBD1. V dropped 5 bases and J dropped 3; count of bases not matched to a gene: 10. Germline CDR1 SNHLY, CDR2 FYNNEI. This CDR3 has 16 residues. The CDR3 DNA reads TGTGCCAGCAGTCCGGGACAGGGAATCGGGTACACTGAAGCTTTCTTT. Translated: CASSPGQGIGYTEAFF.

The chain recombines TRBV28 with TRBJ2-7; 7 bases map to TRBD1. Germline assignment: CDR1 MDHEN and CDR2 SYDVKM. The CDR3 spans 14 residues. The V and J ends lost 6 bases and 3 bases, in that order; junction bases with no gene match: 8. The CDR3 nucleotides are TGTGCCAGCAGCTCCAGACAGGGTCGCTACGAGCAGTACTTC. Translated, it gives CASSSRQGRYEQYF.

This chain joins TRBV7-9 and TRBJ1-1; unclear D gene. The germline gives CDR1 SEHNR, CDR2 FQNEAQ (reference sequence). The CDR3 covers 13 residues. The ends were cut back, 5 bases at V and 1 base at J, with 8 bases in the middle. The CDR3 protein is CASSRTENTEAFF. DNA of the CDR3: TGTGCCAGCAGCCGAACAGAGAACACTGAAGCTTTCTTT.

The V gene is TRBV5-1, the J gene TRBJ2-7; D unclear. The germline V and J ends were trimmed by 0 bases and 2 bases, with 9 bases remaining between them. CDR1 SGHRS and CDR2 YFSETQ come from the germline V gene. The CDR3 contains 14 residues. The CDR3 DNA reads TGCGCCAGCAGCTTGGACAGCCTAACCTACGAGCAGTACTTC. Protein: CASSLDSLTYEQYF.

This chain links TRBV6-5 with TRBJ2-1, with TRBD2 as a possible D gene (6 bases). The V end lost 0 bases, the J end lost 11 bases, and 20 bases lay between the germline ends. This CDR3 region has 16 residues. Germline-derived CDR1 and CDR2 are MNHEY and SVGAGI. CDR3 residues: CASSYSGGPPAMKQFF. CDR3 nucleotide sequence: TGTGCCAGCAGTTACTCCGGGGGACCTCCAGCAATGAAGCAGTTCTTC.

This clone was seen more than once but under ten times. This chain links TRBV2 with TRBJ1-6; possibly TRBD1 for D (5 bases). Deletions cut 6 bases from V and 7 bases from J, with 16 bases between. This CDR3 has 15 residues. The germline gives CDR1 SNHLY, CDR2 FYNNEI. As DNA, the CDR3 is TGTGCCAGCAGCGCGACAGAGTTTGGAAATTCACCCCTCCACTTT. Its translation is CASSATEFGNSPLHF.

The genes are TRBV5-1 and TRBJ2-5; 7 nucleotides line up with TRBD1. From germline, CDR1 is SGHRS and CDR2 YFSETQ. The CDR3 contains 13 residues. J was trimmed by 6 bases and V by 3 bases; bases with no gene match: 5. As DNA, the CDR3 is TGCGCCAGCAGCTGGGGGACAGAAAAGACCCAGTACTTC. This encodes CASSWGTEKTQYF.

The chain recombines TRBV19 with TRBJ1-5, with 8 positions matching TRBD1. The CDR3 loop spans 13 amino acids. Losses at the gene ends were 4 bases for V and 4 bases for J; bases not matched to a gene: 0. Germline V CDR1 and CDR2: LNHDA, SQIVND (reference sequence). Written as DNA, the CDR3 is TGTGCCAGTAGTAGACAGGGGAATCAGCCCCAGCATTTT. Translation: CASSRQGNQPQHF.

This rearrangement joins TRBV5-1 to TRBJ2-3; 7 nucleotides match TRBD2. The CDR3 is 15 residues long. The V segment lost 3 bases and the J segment 2 bases; nucleotides outside the gene matches: 6. CDR1 and CDR2 from the germline V gene are SGHRS and YFSETQ. The CDR3 loop is CASSYDGLDTDTQYF. In DNA, the CDR3 is TGCGCCAGCAGCTATGATGGACTAGACACAGATACGCAGTATTTT. The full variable domain, with the rest looked up from reference TRBV5-1 and TRBJ2-3, is KAGVTQTPRYLIKTRGQQVTLSCSPISGHRSVSWYQQTPGQGLQFLFEYFSETQRNKGNFPGRFSGRQFSNSRSEMNVSTLELGDSALYLCASSYDGLDTDTQYFGPGTRLTVL.

This clone was picked up one time. The chain has TRBV29-1 and TRBJ1-2; 7 bases align to TRBD1. Germline lookup yields CDR1 SQVTM and CDR2 ANQGSEA. With 6 bases clipped from V and 8 bases from J, the junction kept 15 bases outside the gene matches. The CDR3 covers 14 residues. Written as DNA, the CDR3 is TGCAGCGTGGACGGCTCGGCAGGGGGGAAGGGCTACACCTTC. It yields the protein CSVDGSAGGKGYTF.

This clone was counted a single time. The genes are TRBV9 and TRBJ2-5, with a weak D call TRBD1 (6 bases). The V gene's germline CDR1 is SGDLS and CDR2 YYNGEE. The CDR3 extends over 14 amino acids. V lost 4 bases to trimming and J lost 7 bases, with 17 bases between them. CDR3 nucleotides: TGTGCCAGCAGCCTAGATTGGACAGAATTGACCCAGTACTTC. Protein sequence: CASSLDWTELTQYF.

This sequence joins TRBV30 and TRBJ2-7; TRBD1 matches at 11 bases. The CDR3 runs 12 residues. Germline CDR1 is GTSNPN and CDR2 is SVGIG (reference sequence). The V segment lost 7 bases and the J segment 4 bases; nucleotides outside the gene matches: 3. The CDR3 DNA sequence: TGTGCCTCCGGACAGGGGGCGTACGAGCAGTACTTC. Its protein is CASGQGAYEQYF.

The V and J genes are TRBV5-1 and TRBJ2-7; a possible D gene is TRBD2 (5 bases). Germline CDR1 is SGHRS and CDR2 is YFSETQ. The CDR3 is 15 residues long. V dropped 2 bases and J dropped 2 bases, with 14 bases sitting between them. The CDR3, as DNA: TGCGCCAGCAGCTTAGGGATAGCGACTCCCTACGAGCAGTACTTC. It translates to CASSLGIATPYEQYF. Looking up the rest from reference TRBV5-1 and TRBJ2-7 gives the full variable domain: KAGVTQTPRYLIKTRGQQVTLSCSPISGHRSVSWYQQTPGQGLQFLFEYFSETQRNKGNFPGRFSGRQFSNSRSEMNVSTLELGDSALYLCASSLGIATPYEQYFGPGTRLTVT.

This clone turned up a few times. The rearrangement uses TRBV28 and TRBJ1-2; perhaps TRBD1 as D (5 bases). CDR1 is MDHEN and CDR2 is SYDVKM in the germline V gene. This CDR3 has 14 amino acids. The ends were cut back, 1 base at V and 7 bases at J, with 13 bases in the middle. CDR3 in DNA: TGTGCCAGCAGTTTATCGGTGACGGGGGGTGGCTACACCTTC. This codes for CASSLSVTGGGYTF.

This sequence joins TRBV9 and TRBJ2-1, with D perhaps TRBD2 (6 bases). The germline V and J ends were trimmed by 2 bases and 6 bases, with 15 bases remaining between them. The V gene's germline CDR1 is SGDLS and CDR2 YYNGEE. This CDR3 comprises 15 residues. The CDR3 DNA reads TGTGCCAGCAGCGTTGGGAGGTATGTCGGCAATGAGCAGTTCTTC. Its translation: CASSVGRYVGNEQFF.